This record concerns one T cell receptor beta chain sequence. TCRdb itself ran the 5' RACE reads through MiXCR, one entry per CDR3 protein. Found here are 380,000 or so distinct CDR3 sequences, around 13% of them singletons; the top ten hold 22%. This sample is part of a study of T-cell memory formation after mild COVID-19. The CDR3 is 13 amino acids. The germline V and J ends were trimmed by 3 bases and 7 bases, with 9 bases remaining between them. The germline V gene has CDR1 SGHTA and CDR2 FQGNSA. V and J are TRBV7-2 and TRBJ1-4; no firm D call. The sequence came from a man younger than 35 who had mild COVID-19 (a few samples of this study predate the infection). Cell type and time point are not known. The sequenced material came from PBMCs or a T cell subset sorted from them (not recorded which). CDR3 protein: CASSFYLSEKLFF. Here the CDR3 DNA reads TGTGCCAGCAGCTTTTATCTAAGTGAAAAACTGTTTTTT.